One sample yielded the 6 T cell receptor beta chains listed below, sequenced in a study of Graves' ophthalmopathy and Graves' hyperthyroidism. Amplified material comprised TCR beta CDR3 regions derived from RNA transcripts. Second-round multiplex PCR came after a first-round RT-PCR that employed HTBI primers. TCRdb reprocessed the multiplex PCR reads via MiXCR and lists one record per CDR3 protein. The top ten clones hold 3% to 3.5% of a sample with about 660,000 distinct CDR3 sequences, roughly two fifths of them seen once. The sample consisted of peripheral blood. The receptor source for this set is an adult man with Graves' ophthalmopathy.

This clonotype was seen repeatedly, ten times or more. The chain recombines TRBV10-2 with TRBJ2-7; 8 bases align to TRBD1. Germline values: CDR1 WSHSY, CDR2 SAAADI. CDR3 length equals 12 residues. V gave up 8 bases and J gave up 3 bases; unmatched junction bases: 3. CDR3 nucleotide sequence: TGCGCCAGCCAGGGGGCGGGCTACGAGCAGTACTTC. It translates to CASQGAGYEQYF.

The CDR3 DNA follows: TGTGCTAGGGGTAACAGGGCTATTGATGGCTACACCTTC. This translates into CARGNRAIDGYTF. This chain connects TRBV2 to TRBJ1-2, with D possibly being TRBD1 (6 bases). The germline gives CDR1 SNHLY, CDR2 FYNNEI. The CDR3 length is 13 residues.

The chain couples TRBV10-3 to TRBJ2-5, with D perhaps matching TRBD2 (5 bases). Looked up from germline, CDR1 is ENHRY and CDR2 is SYGVKD. The CDR3 covers 11 residues. Trimming cost V 8 bases and J 5 bases, with 9 bases left between them. The CDR3: CAIGTRETQYF. The CDR3 DNA sequence: TGTGCCATCGGTACTAGGGAGACCCAGTACTTC.

This clonotype was seen only a few times. The chain combines TRBV6-5 with TRBJ1-1; 7 bases match TRBD1. CDR1 is MNHEY, CDR2 SVGAGI, per germline. The CDR3 is 17 residues long. J gave up 1 base and V 5 bases, and 13 bases lay outside the gene matches. Here the CDR3 DNA reads TGTGCCAGCAGTGCTCGAGCCGGGACAGAGGGGAACACTGAAGCTTTCTTT. Encoded protein: CASSARAGTEGNTEAFF.

This clonotype was detected only a few times. The J gene is TRBJ1-6, the V gene TRBV12-3 or TRBV12-4; D may be TRBD1 (5 bases). The CDR3 is 14 amino acids. V was trimmed by 5 bases and J by 5 bases, leaving 10 bases between them. CDR3 loop: CASSGGGDNSPLHF. CDR3 DNA: TGTGCCAGCAGTGGGGGGGGGGATAATTCACCCCTCCACTTT.

This clonotype appeared once. One junction end disagrees with the germline gene, perhaps due to a read error. This chain connects TRBV25-1 to TRBJ2-7; D unresolved. Germline values: CDR1 MGHDK, CDR2 SYGVNS. The CDR3 runs to 11 residues. The CDR3, as DNA: TGTGCCGGCAGTCCATCCTACGAGCAGTACTTC. Amino acid sequence: CAGSPSYEQYF.